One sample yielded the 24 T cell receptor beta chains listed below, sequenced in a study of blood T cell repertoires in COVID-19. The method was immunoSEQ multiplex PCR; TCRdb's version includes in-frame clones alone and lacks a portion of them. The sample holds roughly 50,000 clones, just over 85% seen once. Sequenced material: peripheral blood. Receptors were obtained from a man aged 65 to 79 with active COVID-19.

The CDR3 coding sequence is TGCGCCAGCAGGACAGAGCTTTTGAATGAGCAGTTCTTC. As protein: CASRTELLNEQFF. This chain links TRBV5-1 with TRBJ2-1; tentatively, D is TRBD1 (5 bases). In germline, CDR1 is SGHRS, CDR2 YFSETQ. This CDR3 contains 13 residues. Trimming removed 5 bases at V and 7 bases at J, with 13 bases between.

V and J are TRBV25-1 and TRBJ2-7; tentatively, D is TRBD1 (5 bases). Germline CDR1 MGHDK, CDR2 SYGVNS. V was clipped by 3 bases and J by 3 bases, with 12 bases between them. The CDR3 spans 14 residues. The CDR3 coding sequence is TGTGCCAGCAGTGACCCGGACACTGTCTACGAGCAGTACTTC. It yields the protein CASSDPDTVYEQYF.

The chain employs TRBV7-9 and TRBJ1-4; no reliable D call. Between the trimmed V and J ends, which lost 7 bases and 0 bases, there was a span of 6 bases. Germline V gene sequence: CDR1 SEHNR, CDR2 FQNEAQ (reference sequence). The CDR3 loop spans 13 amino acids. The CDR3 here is CASITTTNEKLFF. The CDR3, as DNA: TGTGCCAGCATAACAACAACTAATGAAAAACTGTTTTTT.

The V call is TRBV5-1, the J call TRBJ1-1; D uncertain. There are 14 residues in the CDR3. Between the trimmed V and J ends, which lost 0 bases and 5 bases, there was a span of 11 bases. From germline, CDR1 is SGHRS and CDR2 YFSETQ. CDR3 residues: CASSLGGRETEAFF. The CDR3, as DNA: TGCGCCAGCAGCTTGGGTGGACGGGAAACTGAAGCTTTCTTT.

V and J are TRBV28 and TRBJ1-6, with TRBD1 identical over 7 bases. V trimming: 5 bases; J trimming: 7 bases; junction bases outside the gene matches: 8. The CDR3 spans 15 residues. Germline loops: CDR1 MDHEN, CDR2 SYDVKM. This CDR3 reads CASSLGQALNSPLHF. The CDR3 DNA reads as TGTGCCAGCAGTCTCGGACAGGCCCTCAATTCACCCCTCCACTTT.

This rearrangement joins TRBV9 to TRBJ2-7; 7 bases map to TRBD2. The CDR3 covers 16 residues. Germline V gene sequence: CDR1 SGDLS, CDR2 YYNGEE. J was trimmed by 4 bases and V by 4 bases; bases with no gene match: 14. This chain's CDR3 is CASSPQSGGTGYEQYF. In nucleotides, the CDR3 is TGTGCCAGCAGCCCGCAATCGGGGGGTACTGGATACGAGCAGTACTTC.

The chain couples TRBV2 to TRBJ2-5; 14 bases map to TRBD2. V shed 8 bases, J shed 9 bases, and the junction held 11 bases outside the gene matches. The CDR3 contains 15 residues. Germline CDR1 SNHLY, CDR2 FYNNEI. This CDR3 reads CASPGTSGGPGAQYF. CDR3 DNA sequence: TGTGCCAGCCCAGGGACTAGCGGGGGACCCGGTGCCCAGTACTTC.

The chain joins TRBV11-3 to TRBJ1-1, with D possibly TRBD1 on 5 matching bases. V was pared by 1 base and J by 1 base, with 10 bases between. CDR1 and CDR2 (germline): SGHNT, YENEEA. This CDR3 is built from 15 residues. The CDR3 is CASSLGGRANTEAFF. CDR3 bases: TGTGCCAGCAGCTTAGGGGGCAGGGCGAACACTGAAGCTTTCTTT. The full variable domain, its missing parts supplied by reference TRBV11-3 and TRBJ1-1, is EAGVVQSPRYKIIEKKQPVAFWCNPISGHNTLYWYLQNLGQGPELLIRYENEEAVDDSQLPKDRFSAERLKGVDSTLKIQPAELGDSAVYLCASSLGGRANTEAFFGQGTRLTVV.

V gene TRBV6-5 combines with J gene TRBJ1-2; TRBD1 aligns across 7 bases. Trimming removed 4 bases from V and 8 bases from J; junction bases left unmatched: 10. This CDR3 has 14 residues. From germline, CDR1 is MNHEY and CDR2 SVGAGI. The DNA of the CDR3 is TGTGCCAGCAGTTTAGCAGCAGGGACAGACGGCTACACCTTC. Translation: CASSLAAGTDGYTF.

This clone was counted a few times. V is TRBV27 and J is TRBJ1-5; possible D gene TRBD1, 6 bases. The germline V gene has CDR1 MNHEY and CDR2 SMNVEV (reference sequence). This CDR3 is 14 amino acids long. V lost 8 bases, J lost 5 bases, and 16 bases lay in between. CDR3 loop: CASQRAGDHQPQHF. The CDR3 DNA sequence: TGTGCCAGCCAGCGTGCAGGGGACCATCAGCCCCAGCATTTT.

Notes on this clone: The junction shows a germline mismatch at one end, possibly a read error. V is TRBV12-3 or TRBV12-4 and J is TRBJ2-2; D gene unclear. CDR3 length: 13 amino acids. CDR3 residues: CAGSIHNTGELFF. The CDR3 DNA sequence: TGTGCCGGCAGTATTCATAACACCGGGGAGCTGTTTTTT.

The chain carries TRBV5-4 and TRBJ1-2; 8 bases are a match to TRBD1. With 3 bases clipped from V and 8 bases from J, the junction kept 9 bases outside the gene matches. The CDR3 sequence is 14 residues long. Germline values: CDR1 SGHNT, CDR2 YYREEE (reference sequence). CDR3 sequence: CASSSQGGIGGYTF. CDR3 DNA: TGTGCCAGCAGCTCACAGGGGGGAATAGGGGGCTACACCTTC. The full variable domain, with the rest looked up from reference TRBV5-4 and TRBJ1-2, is ETGVTQSPTHLIKTRGQQVTLRCSSQSGHNTVSWYQQALGQGPQFIFQYYREEENGRGNFPPRFSGLQFPNYSSELNVNALELDDSALYLCASSSQGGIGGYTFGSGTRLTVV.

The CDR3 nucleotides read TGTGCCATCAGTGTAGGGAGGGGGGTCGCAGATACGCAGTATTTT. It codes for CAISVGRGVADTQYF. The J gene is TRBJ2-3, the V gene TRBV10-3; the D gene is possibly TRBD2 (7 bases). The CDR3 spans 15 residues. The germline V and J ends were trimmed by 4 bases and 4 bases, with 15 bases remaining between them. The germline V gene has CDR1 ENHRY and CDR2 SYGVKD.

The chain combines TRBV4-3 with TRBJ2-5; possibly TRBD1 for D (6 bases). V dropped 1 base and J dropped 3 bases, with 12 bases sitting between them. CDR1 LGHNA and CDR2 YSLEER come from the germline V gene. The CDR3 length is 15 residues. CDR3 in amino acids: CASSQVGNREETQYF. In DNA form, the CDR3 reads TGCGCCAGCAGCCAAGTGGGGAACAGGGAAGAGACCCAGTACTTC.

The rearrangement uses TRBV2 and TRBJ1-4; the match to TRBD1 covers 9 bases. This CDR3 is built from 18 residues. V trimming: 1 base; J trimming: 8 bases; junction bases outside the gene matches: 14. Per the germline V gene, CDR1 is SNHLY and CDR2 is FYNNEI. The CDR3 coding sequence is TGTGCCAGCAGTGAAGGGGACAGGGCACGGGGCTTAGGGGAAAAACTGTTTTTT. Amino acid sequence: CASSEGDRARGLGEKLFF.

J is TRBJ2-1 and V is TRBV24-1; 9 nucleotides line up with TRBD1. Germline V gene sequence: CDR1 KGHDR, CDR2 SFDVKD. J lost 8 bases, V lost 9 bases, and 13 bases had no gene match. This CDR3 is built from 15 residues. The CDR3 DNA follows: TGTGCCACCGGAGCGGACAGGGGCCTCTTAGATGAGCAGTTCTTC. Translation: CATGADRGLLDEQFF.

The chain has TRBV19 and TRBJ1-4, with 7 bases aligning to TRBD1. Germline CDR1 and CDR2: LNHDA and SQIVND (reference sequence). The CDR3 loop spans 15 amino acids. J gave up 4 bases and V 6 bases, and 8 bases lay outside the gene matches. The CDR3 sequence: CASRPYRGNNEKLFF. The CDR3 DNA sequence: TGTGCCAGTAGACCCTACAGGGGTAATAATGAAAAACTGTTTTTT.

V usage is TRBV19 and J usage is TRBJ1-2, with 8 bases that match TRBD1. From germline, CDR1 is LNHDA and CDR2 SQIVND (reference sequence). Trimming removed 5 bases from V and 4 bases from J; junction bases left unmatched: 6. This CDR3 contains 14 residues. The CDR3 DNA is TGTGCCAGTAGTTCCGACAGGGGTGGCTATGGCTACACCTTC. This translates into CASSSDRGGYGYTF.

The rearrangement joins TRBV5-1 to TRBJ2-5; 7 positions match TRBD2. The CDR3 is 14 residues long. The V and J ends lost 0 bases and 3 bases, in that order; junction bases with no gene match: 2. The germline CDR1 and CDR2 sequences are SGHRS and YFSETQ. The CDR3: CASSLGGGEETQYF. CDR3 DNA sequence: TGCGCCAGCAGCTTGGGCGGGGGAGAAGAGACCCAGTACTTC.

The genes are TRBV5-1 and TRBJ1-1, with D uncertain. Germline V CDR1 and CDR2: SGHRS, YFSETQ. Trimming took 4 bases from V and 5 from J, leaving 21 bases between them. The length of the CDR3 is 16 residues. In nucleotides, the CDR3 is TGCGCCAGCAGCGGGGAGGTGGTAGTACGCGGTACTGAAGCTTTCTTT. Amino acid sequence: CASSGEVVVRGTEAFF.

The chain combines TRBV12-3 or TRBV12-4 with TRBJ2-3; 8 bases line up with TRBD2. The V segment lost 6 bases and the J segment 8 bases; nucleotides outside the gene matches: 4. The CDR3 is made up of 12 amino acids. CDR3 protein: CASSSGGRTQYF. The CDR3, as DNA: TGTGCCAGCAGCAGCGGGGGCCGTACGCAGTATTTT.

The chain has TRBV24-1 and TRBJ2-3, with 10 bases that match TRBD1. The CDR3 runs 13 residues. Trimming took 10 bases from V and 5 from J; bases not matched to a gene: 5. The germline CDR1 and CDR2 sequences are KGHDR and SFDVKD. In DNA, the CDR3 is TGTGCCACTGGGACAGGGGAGGTAGATACGCAGTATTTT. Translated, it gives CATGTGEVDTQYF.

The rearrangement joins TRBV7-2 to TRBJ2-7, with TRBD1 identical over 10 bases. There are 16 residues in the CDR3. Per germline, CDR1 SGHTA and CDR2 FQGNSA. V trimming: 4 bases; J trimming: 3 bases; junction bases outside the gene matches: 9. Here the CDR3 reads CASSSQRDRGIYEQYF. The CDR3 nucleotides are TGTGCCAGCAGCTCCCAGAGGGACAGGGGTATCTACGAGCAGTACTTC. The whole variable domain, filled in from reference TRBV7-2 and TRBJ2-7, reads GAGVSQSPSNKVTEKGKDVELRCDPISGHTALYWYRQSLGQGLEFLIYFQGNSAPDKSGLPSDRFSAERTGGSVSTLTIQRTQQEDSAVYLCASSSQRDRGIYEQYFGPGTRLTVT.

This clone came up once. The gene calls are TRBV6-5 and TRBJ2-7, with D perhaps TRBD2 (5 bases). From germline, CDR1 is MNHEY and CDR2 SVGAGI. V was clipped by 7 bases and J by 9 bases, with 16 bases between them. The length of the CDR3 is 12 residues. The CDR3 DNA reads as TGTGCCAGCACCTCCTCTGAGGGTAGGCAGTACTTC. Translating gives CASTSSEGRQYF.